The 7 T cell receptor beta chains reported below all come from one sample, sequenced in a study of blood T cell repertoires in COVID-19. Libraries were prepared by immunoSEQ multiplex PCR; TCRdb keeps only in-frame clonotypes and omits some of them. The table includes 250,000 to 300,000 clones, around 90% detected once. The sequenced material came from peripheral blood. The origin of the receptors is a woman between 45 and 65 years old who had recovered from COVID-19.

The V and J genes are TRBV3-1 (or the pseudogene TRBV3-2) and TRBJ1-5, with D hard to call. Trimming removed 1 base from V and 4 bases from J, with 14 bases in between. The CDR3 is 16 amino acids. Germline V gives CDR1 LGHDT, CDR2 YNNKEL (reference sequence). CDR3 amino acids: CASSQGNSGDNQPQHF. In DNA, the CDR3 is TGTGCCAGCAGCCAAGGGAACAGCGGGGATAATCAGCCCCAGCATTTT.

The CDR3 region has the DNA TGTGCCAGCAGCCCAGTCGGGACAGGGCCCATGAACACTGAAGCTTTCTTT. It codes for CASSPVGTGPMNTEAFF. The rearrangement uses TRBV4-2 and TRBJ1-1; 9 bases line up with TRBD1. The length of the CDR3 is 17 residues. The J segment lost 0 bases and the V segment lost 4 bases, leaving 9 bases of the junction unmatched. Looked up from germline, CDR1 is LGHNA and CDR2 is YNFKEQ.

This clone appeared a few times. The same CDR3 also results from other DNA sequences found in this sample. This chain uses TRBV19 with TRBJ2-1, with 11 bases that match TRBD1. The CDR3 sequence is 15 residues long. Germline assignment: CDR1 LNHDA and CDR2 SQIVND (reference sequence). V was clipped by 5 bases and J by 4 bases; unmatched bases: 4. In nucleotides, the CDR3 is TGTGCCAGTAGTCCCGGGACAGGGGGGTACAATGAGCAGTTCTTC. Translated: CASSPGTGGYNEQFF.

V and J are TRBV18 and TRBJ1-4; possible D gene TRBD1, 5 bases. Germline CDR1 reads KGHSH; CDR2 reads LQKENI. The CDR3 totals 14 residues. Trimming pared 0 bases from V and 8 bases from J, leaving 10 bases between. The CDR3 DNA reads TGTGCCAGCTCACCACCGGGGGGTGACGAAAAACTGTTTTTT. Translation: CASSPPGGDEKLFF. Full variable domain (rest looked up from reference TRBV18 and TRBJ1-4): NAGVMQNPRHLVRRRGQEARLRCSPMKGHSHVYWYRQLPEEGLKFMVYLQKENIIDESGMPKERFSAEFPKEGPSILRIQQVVRGDSAAYFCASSPPGGDEKLFFGSGTQLSVL.

V and J are TRBV2 and TRBJ2-7; TRBD1 is a possible D gene (6 bases). The CDR3 is 14 residues long. V dropped 2 bases and J dropped 1 base, with 9 bases sitting between them. Germline V gene lookup returns CDR1 SNHLY and CDR2 FYNNEI. In nucleotides, the CDR3 is TGTGCCAGCAGTGAACAAGACAGGTCCTACGAGCAGTACTTC. It yields the protein CASSEQDRSYEQYF.

CDR3 in amino acids: CASSWGVGLAGGNNEQFF. CDR3 in DNA: TGTGCCAGCAGTTGGGGAGTAGGACTAGCGGGAGGGAACAATGAGCAGTTCTTC. V and J are TRBV27 and TRBJ2-1; TRBD2 aligns across 15 bases. The CDR3 is made up of 18 amino acids. Germline trimming cut 4 bases from V and 5 bases from J; bases unmatched to any gene: 9. Germline V CDR1 and CDR2: MNHEY, SMNVEV (reference sequence).

This clone was seen only a few times. The chain carries TRBV6-1 and TRBJ1-2, with D uncertain. CDR1 MNHNS and CDR2 SASEGT come from the germline V gene. Trimming pared 2 bases from V and 8 bases from J, leaving 12 bases between. The CDR3 runs 13 residues. This CDR3 is CASSEFTREGYTF. DNA for the CDR3: TGTGCCAGCAGTGAATTTACCCGGGAAGGCTACACCTTC.